What follows is one T cell receptor beta chain and its context. Its antigen is not identified. Germline lookup yields CDR1 LGHNA and CDR2 YSLEER. The ends were cut back, 0 bases at V and 5 bases at J, with 8 bases in the middle. CDR3 length: 14 amino acids. Clones were read by immunoSEQ multiplex PCR, and TCRdb kept only the in-frame ones, dropping some. Among under 850,000 clones listed, 90% to 95% were seen once. In the naive CD8 group, cells lacked CD45RO and were positively selected for CCR7, so terminally differentiated effector memory CD45RA+ cells were left out. There were no recent acute infections or vaccinations among the donors, who were healthy HIV-negative adults. The data stem from a study of shared clonotypes between healthy human individuals. Regarding the study as a whole: What limited the represented genetic and exposure-history diversity was the small number of donors. Rarefaction indicated that sorted-subset sequencing remained incomplete although depth was large.

This clonotype was obtained from a man aged 25-45 years in good health. The material sequenced was naive CD8+ T cells sorted from blood. The chain joins TRBV4-3 to TRBJ2-1; D could derive from TRBD1 or TRBD2 (5 bases each). As DNA, the CDR3 is TGCGCCAGCAGCCAAGATCGAGGGGACAATGAGCAGTTCTTC. Translating it yields CASSQDRGDNEQFF.